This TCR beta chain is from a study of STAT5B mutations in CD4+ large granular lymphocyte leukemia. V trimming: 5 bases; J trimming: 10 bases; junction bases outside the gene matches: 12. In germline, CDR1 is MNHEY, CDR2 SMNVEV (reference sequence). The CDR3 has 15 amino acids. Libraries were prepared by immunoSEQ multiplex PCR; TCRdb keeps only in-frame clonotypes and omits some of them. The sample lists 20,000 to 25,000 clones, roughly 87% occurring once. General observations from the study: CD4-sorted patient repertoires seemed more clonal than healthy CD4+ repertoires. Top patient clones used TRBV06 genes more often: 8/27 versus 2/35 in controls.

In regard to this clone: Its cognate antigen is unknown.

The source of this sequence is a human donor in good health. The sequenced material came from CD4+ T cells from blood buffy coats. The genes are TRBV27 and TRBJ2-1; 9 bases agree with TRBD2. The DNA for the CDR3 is TGTGCCAGCAGTCAGGTCTCAGCGGGAGGTTGGGAGCAGTTCTTC. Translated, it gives CASSQVSAGGWEQFF.